This entry concerns a single TCR beta chain. The sample belongs to a study of control samples from healthy donors and cancer patients. Measured with immunoSEQ multiplex PCR; TCRdb has only the in-frame clones, and not every one. The sample records approximately 60,000 clones, approximately 90% being singletons. Germline loops: CDR1 LNHDA, CDR2 SQIVND (reference sequence). The CDR3 is made up of 15 amino acids. Trimming cost V 1 base and J 0 bases; bases outside gene matches: 2. This clonotype was obtained from a woman in her fifties or sixties with colorectal cancer. Sequenced input: PBMCs. The chain has TRBV19 and TRBJ2-7; 8 bases fit TRBD2. CDR3 DNA: TGTGCCAGTAGTATAGGCGGGAGGAACTCCTACGAGCAGTACTTC. As protein: CASSIGGRNSYEQYF.